Shown below are 21 T cell receptor beta chains from a single sample sequenced in a study of blood T cells in healthy people across ages (dated by TCRdb to about 2015). Libraries came from 5' RACE. TCRdb names Illumina HiSeq 2500 as the instrument used. A second PCR of roughly 6 to 11 cycles was run with a J-beta primer mix and a sample-barcoded 5' primer. The public reads were quality trimmed at Q25 with fastp and then assembled into clones with MiXCR by TCRdb, keeping productive beta chains. Rows with a matching CDR3 protein are joined into one entry that keeps the most common DNA and genes. The sample table lists roughly 1,800,000 distinct CDR3 sequences, about 49% of them with a count of one. The ten top clones hold 2.1% of the sample. Input material: blood. The receptors originated from a woman in her 40s in good health.

The table lists this clonotype with a few counts. The chain joins TRBV20-1 to TRBJ2-3; 12 nucleotides line up with TRBD2. The V gene end was trimmed by 3 bases and the J gene end by 5 bases; junction bases not matched to a gene: 3. This CDR3 is 14 amino acids long. The germline V gene has CDR1 DFQATT and CDR2 SNEGSKA (reference sequence). The CDR3 loop reads CSASLAGGGDTQYF. In DNA, the CDR3 is TGCAGTGCTAGCCTAGCGGGGGGGGGAGATACGCAGTATTTT.

The gene calls are TRBV27 and TRBJ2-1; D uncertain. Germline CDR1 and CDR2: MNHEY and SMNVEV (reference sequence). Trimming removed 5 bases at V and 7 bases at J, with 12 bases between. The CDR3 spans 13 residues. CDR3 loop: CASSNPRGNEQFF. As DNA, the CDR3 is TGTGCCAGCAGTAATCCTCGTGGGAATGAGCAGTTCTTC.

This clonotype was observed a handful of times. This chain joins TRBV29-1 and TRBJ1-2; TRBD1 matches at 7 bases. The CDR3 contains 12 residues. The germline gives CDR1 SQVTM, CDR2 ANQGSEA. V trimming: 7 bases; J trimming: 9 bases; junction bases outside the gene matches: 11. CDR3 DNA sequence: TGCAGCGCCCCTGACAGGGCCATGCGCTACACCTTC. Protein: CSAPDRAMRYTF. Complete variable domain (other parts from reference TRBV29-1 and TRBJ1-2): SAVISQKPSRDICQRGTSLTIQCQVDSQVTMMFWYRQQPGQSLTLIATANQGSEATYESGFVIDKFPISRPNLTFSTLTVSNMSPEDSSIYLCSAPDRAMRYTFGSGTRLTVV.

This clonotype was seen only a few times. V is TRBV11-2 and J is TRBJ2-1, with D possibly TRBD2 on 6 matching bases. CDR3 length equals 17 residues. Germline V lookup: CDR1 SGHAT, CDR2 FQNNGV. V was pared by 2 bases and J by 5 bases, with 19 bases between. The CDR3 sequence is CASSLIRVAVNNNEQFF. The CDR3 bases are TGTGCCAGCAGCTTAATAAGAGTAGCGGTTAACAACAATGAGCAGTTCTTC. The full variable domain, its missing parts supplied by reference TRBV11-2 and TRBJ2-1, is EAGVAQSPRYKIIEKRQSVAFWCNPISGHATLYWYQQILGQGPKLLIQFQNNGVVDDSQLPKDRFSAERLKGVDSTLKIQPAKLEDSAVYLCASSLIRVAVNNNEQFFGPGTRLTVL.

The rearrangement links TRBV28 to TRBJ1-2; the D gene is possibly TRBD1 (5 bases). Germline-derived CDR1 and CDR2 are MDHEN and SYDVKM. This CDR3 has 14 amino acids. Trimming removed 5 bases at V and 3 bases at J, with 13 bases between. The DNA for the CDR3 is TGTGCCAGCAGTGACACCGGGACCCACTATGGCTACACCTTC. As protein: CASSDTGTHYGYTF.

This clonotype was found many times. The chain couples TRBV20-1 to TRBJ2-1; D tentatively reads TRBD1 or TRBD2 (6 bases each). Germline lookup yields CDR1 DFQATT and CDR2 SNEGSKA (reference sequence). V was cut by 1 base and J by 8 bases, with 21 bases left in between. This CDR3 has 16 amino acids. This CDR3 is CSARATSFWGHDEQFF. CDR3 DNA: TGCAGTGCTAGAGCCACTAGCTTTTGGGGGCACGATGAGCAGTTCTTC.

This clonotype has a single count. The chain carries TRBV7-3 and TRBJ2-1; the match to TRBD1 covers 12 bases. V shed 5 bases, J shed 5 bases, and the junction held 10 bases outside the gene matches. The CDR3 length is 17 residues. Germline values: CDR1 SGHTA, CDR2 FQGTGA. The CDR3 DNA reads TGTGCCAGCAGCCGACGCCCGGGGACAGGGGGCAACAATGAGCAGTTCTTC. Residues: CASSRRPGTGGNNEQFF.

The chain links TRBV5-6 to TRBJ2-1; maybe TRBD1 (6 bases). Trimming stripped 0 bases from V and 0 bases from J, with 19 bases between. The CDR3 covers 19 residues. Germline V gene data show CDR1 as SGHDT and CDR2 as YYEEEE. The CDR3 region has the DNA TGTGCCAGCAGCTTGGCTACTGGGGGCGGGTATGGCTCCTACAATGAGCAGTTCTTC. Translated: CASSLATGGGYGSYNEQFF.

The chain employs TRBV9 and TRBJ2-5, with 7 bases aligning to TRBD1. CDR3 length: 15 residues. Germline CDR1 SGDLS, CDR2 YYNGEE. V was clipped by 7 bases and J by 5 bases; unmatched bases: 14. The CDR3 DNA follows: TGTGCCAGCTCCACCTCGACAGGGTCCGTCGAGACCCAGTACTTC. It codes for CASSTSTGSVETQYF.

This chain links TRBV6-6 with TRBJ2-7, with D tentatively TRBD1 (5 bases). Germline loops: CDR1 MNHNY, CDR2 SVGAGI (reference sequence). V was trimmed by 3 bases and J by 4 bases, leaving 13 bases between them. This CDR3 contains 14 residues. CDR3 DNA: TGTGCCAGCAGTTATGCGCAGGGATTATACGAGCAGTACTTC. This gives the protein CASSYAQGLYEQYF.

The chain carries TRBV5-1 and TRBJ2-3; maybe TRBD2 (6 bases). V lost 0 bases and J lost 2, with 10 bases in between. The germline V gene encodes CDR1 SGHRS and CDR2 YFSETQ. The CDR3 sequence is 15 residues long. CDR3 sequence (DNA): TGCGCCAGCAGCTTGGTTAGCGGACACACAGATACGCAGTATTTT. It encodes CASSLVSGHTDTQYF.

This chain joins TRBV27 and TRBJ1-6; 8 nucleotides agree with TRBD1. Germline V CDR1 and CDR2: MNHEY, SMNVEV (reference sequence). Trimming at V came to 5 bases and at J to 9 bases, leaving 12 bases not matched to a gene. This CDR3 has 16 residues. The CDR3 is CASSPHFGQGGSPLHF. In nucleotides, the CDR3 is TGTGCCAGCAGTCCACACTTCGGACAGGGTGGTTCACCCCTCCACTTT.

This chain connects TRBV4-2 to TRBJ1-4; D is unclear. This CDR3 contains 18 residues. V lost 0 bases and J 4 bases, leaving 18 bases between the germline ends. The germline CDR1 and CDR2 sequences are LGHNA and YNFKEQ. The CDR3 DNA reads TGTGCCAGCAGCCAAGACCGTACTAAGGAGGACCTTAATGAAAAACTGTTTTTT. Amino acid sequence: CASSQDRTKEDLNEKLFF.

J is TRBJ2-6 and V is TRBV5-1; D ambiguous. In germline, CDR1 is SGHRS, CDR2 YFSETQ. This CDR3 is built from 15 residues. Trimming pared 0 bases from V and 4 bases from J, leaving 8 bases between. The CDR3 DNA follows: TGCGCCAGCAGCTTGGATGGCCTAGGGGCCAACGTCCTGACTTTC. Amino acid sequence: CASSLDGLGANVLTF.

V usage is TRBV3-1 and J usage is TRBJ2-7; possibly TRBD2 for D (6 bases). V lost 4 bases and J 3 bases, leaving 16 bases between the germline ends. CDR3 size: 15 residues. Germline V lookup: CDR1 LGHDT, CDR2 YNNKEL (reference sequence). CDR3 sequence (DNA): TGTGCCAGCAGCCCGACGGGGGAGGCCTTCTACGAGCAGTACTTC. This codes for CASSPTGEAFYEQYF.

The chain combines TRBV12-3 or TRBV12-4 with TRBJ1-5; D remains ambiguous. The CDR3 covers 13 residues. V gave up 6 bases and J gave up 3 bases, with 9 bases separating them. As DNA, the CDR3 is TGTGCCAGCAGCCGTCGAACCAATCAGCCCCAGCATTTT. It translates to CASSRRTNQPQHF.

Remarks on this clonotype: This may arise from a read error, as a much more abundant clone is one base away. This chain connects TRBV10-3 to TRBJ1-5, with D unresolved. This CDR3 contains 12 residues. The germline gives CDR1 ENHRY, CDR2 SYGVKD. CDR3 protein: CAISDLGQPRHF. CDR3 sequence (DNA): TGTGCCATCAGTGACTTAGGTCAGCCCCGGCATTTT.

This clonotype was seen only once. This chain links TRBV12-5 with TRBJ1-2; no firm D call. The CDR3 runs 14 residues. Germline V gene sequence: CDR1 LGHNT, CDR2 FRNRAP. Trimming stripped 2 bases from V and 8 bases from J, with 15 bases between. This chain's CDR3 is CASGLTRGAEGYTF. The CDR3 DNA is TGTGCTAGTGGTTTGACCCGGGGAGCGGAGGGCTACACCTTC.

This clonotype was seen only a few times. The CDR3 sequence is CASSAQYNNQPQHF. The CDR3 DNA is TGTGCCAGCAGCGCCCAGTACAACAATCAGCCCCAGCATTTT. V and J are TRBV5-5 and TRBJ1-5; D is uncertain. Per the germline V gene, CDR1 is SGHKS and CDR2 is YYEKEE (reference sequence). The CDR3 is 14 amino acids. V was clipped by 4 bases and J by 3 bases, with 11 bases between them.

Notes on this clonotype: A clone one base away is much larger, so this may be a read error. The genes are TRBV29-1 and TRBJ2-1; a weak D match, TRBD2 (7 bases). Trimming removed 3 bases from V and 13 bases from J, with 25 bases in between. The germline CDR1 and CDR2 sequences are SQVTM and ANQGSEA. The CDR3 length is 15 residues. Here the CDR3 DNA reads TGCAGCGTTGATATCCGGGGGGACAACCAAGAGACCCAGTTCTTC. Protein: CSVDIRGDNQETQFF.

This chain connects TRBV20-1 to TRBJ2-3; D not resolved. The J call is in doubt because the DNA end fits TRBJ1-4 better. The germline V gene encodes CDR1 DFQATT and CDR2 SNEGSKA (reference sequence). This CDR3 has 12 residues. The chain's CDR3 is CSVRHYNEKLFF. The CDR3 DNA is TGCAGTGTTCGGCACTATAATGAAAAACTGTTTTTT.